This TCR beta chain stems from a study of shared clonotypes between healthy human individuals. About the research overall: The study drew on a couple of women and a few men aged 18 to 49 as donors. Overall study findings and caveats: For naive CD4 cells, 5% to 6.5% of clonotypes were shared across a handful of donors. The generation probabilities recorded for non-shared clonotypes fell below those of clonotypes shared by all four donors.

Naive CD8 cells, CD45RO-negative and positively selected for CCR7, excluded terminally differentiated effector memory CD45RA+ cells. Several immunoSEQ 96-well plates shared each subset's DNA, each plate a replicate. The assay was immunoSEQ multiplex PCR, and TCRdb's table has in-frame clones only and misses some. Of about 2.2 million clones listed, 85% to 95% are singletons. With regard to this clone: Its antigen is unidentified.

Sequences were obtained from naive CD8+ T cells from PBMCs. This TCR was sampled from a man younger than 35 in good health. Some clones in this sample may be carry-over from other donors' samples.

The CDR3 is CASSLSWREGSNEQFF. DNA of the CDR3: TGCGCCAGCAGCTTGTCTTGGCGGGAAGGGTCGAATGAGCAGTTCTTC. V usage is TRBV5-1 and J usage is TRBJ2-1; D possibly corresponds to TRBD2 (6 bases). CDR1 is SGHRS and CDR2 is YFSETQ in the germline V gene. CDR3 size: 16 residues. V was trimmed by 1 base and J by 7 bases, leaving 18 bases between them.